This T cell receptor (beta chain) was captured by sequencing in a study of human T cells and chemical hapten exposure. The CDR3 is 15 amino acids. Germline V gene data show CDR1 as SGHVS and CDR2 as FNYEAQ. TCRdb reprocessed the RACE reads with MiXCR, giving one entry per CDR3 protein. The repertoire holds about 140,000 distinct CDR3 sequences, with roughly 10% as singletons. On this clonotype: Germline and junction disagree at one end, which may indicate a read error.

As for time point: patch test 2, 6 weeks after DPC sensitization. The treatment here: therapeutic diphenylcyclopropenone sensitization with weekly scalp DPC. V is TRBV7-6 and J is TRBJ2-2, with 9 bases that match TRBD2. The clonotype comes from a woman aged 45-59 years with alopecia areata. Some clones in this sample may be carry-over from other donors' samples. The source material was whole blood, sampled in connection with sensitization to the hapten diphenylcyclopropenone (DPC). For the CDR3, the DNA is TGTGCCAGCAGCCCGGCGGGGGGGAACGCCGGGGAGCTGTTTTTT. This translates into CASSPAGGNAGELFF.